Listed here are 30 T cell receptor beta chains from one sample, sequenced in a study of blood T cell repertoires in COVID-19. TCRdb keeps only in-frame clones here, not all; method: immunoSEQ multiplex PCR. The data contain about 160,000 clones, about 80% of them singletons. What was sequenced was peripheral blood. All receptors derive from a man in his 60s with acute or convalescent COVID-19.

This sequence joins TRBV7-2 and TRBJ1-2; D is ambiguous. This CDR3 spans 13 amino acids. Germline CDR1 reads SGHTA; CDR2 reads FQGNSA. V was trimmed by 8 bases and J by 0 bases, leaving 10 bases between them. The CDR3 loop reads CASEPASNYGYTF. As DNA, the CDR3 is TGTGCCAGCGAGCCCGCCTCTAACTATGGCTACACCTTC.

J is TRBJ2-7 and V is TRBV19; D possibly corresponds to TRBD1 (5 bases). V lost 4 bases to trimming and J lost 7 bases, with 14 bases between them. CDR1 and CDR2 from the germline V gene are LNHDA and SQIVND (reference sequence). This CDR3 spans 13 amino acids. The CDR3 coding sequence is TGTGCCAGTAGTACCAAGACAGCAACGGAGCAGTACTTC. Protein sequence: CASSTKTATEQYF.

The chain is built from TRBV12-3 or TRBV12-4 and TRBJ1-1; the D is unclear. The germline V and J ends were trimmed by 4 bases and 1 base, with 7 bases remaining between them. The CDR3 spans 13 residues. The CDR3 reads CASSSRSNTEAFF. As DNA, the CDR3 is TGTGCCAGCAGTTCGCGGTCGAACACTGAAGCTTTCTTT.

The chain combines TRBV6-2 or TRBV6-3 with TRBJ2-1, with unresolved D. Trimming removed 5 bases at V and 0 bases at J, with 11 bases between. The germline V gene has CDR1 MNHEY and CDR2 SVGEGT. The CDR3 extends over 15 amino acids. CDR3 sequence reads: CASSIRDFSYNEQFF. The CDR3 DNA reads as TGTGCCAGCAGTATTCGTGACTTCTCCTACAATGAGCAGTTCTTC.

Here the CDR3 reads CATSDSSAARYGYTF. CDR3 sequence (DNA): TGTGCCACCAGTGATTCTAGTGCAGCGCGCTATGGCTACACCTTC. The chain employs TRBV24-1 and TRBJ1-2; D unclear. Trimming cost V 2 bases and J 4 bases, with 13 bases left between them. The length of the CDR3 is 15 residues. Germline-derived CDR1 and CDR2 are KGHDR and SFDVKD.

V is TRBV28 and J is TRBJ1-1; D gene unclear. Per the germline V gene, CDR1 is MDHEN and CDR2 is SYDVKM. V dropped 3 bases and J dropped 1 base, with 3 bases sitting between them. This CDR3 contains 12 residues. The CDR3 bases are TGTGCCAGCAGTTTCGGGAACACTGAAGCTTTCTTT. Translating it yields CASSFGNTEAFF.

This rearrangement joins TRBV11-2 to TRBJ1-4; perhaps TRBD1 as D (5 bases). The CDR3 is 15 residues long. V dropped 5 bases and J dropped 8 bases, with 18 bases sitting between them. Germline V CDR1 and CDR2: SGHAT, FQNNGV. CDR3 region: CASSPTGSTEEKLFF. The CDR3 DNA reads TGTGCCAGCAGCCCTACAGGTTCTACCGAAGAAAAACTGTTTTTT.

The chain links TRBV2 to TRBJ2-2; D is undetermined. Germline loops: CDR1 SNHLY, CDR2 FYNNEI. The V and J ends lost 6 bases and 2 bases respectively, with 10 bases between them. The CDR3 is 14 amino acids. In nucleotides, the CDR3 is TGTGCCAGCAGGGCAGAACCTAACACCGGGGAGCTGTTTTTT. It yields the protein CASRAEPNTGELFF.

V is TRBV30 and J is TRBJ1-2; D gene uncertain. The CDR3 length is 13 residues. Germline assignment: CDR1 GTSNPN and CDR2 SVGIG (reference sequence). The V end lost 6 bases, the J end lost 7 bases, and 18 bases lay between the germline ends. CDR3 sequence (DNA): TGTGCCTGTGGGGATAGAGGGTCCATTGGCTACACCTTC. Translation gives CACGDRGSIGYTF.

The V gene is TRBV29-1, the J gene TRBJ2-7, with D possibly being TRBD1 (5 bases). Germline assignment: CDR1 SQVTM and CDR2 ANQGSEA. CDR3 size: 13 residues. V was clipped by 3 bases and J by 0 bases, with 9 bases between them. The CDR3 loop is CSVEEGASYEQYF. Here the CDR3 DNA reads TGCAGCGTTGAGGAAGGGGCCTCCTACGAGCAGTACTTC.

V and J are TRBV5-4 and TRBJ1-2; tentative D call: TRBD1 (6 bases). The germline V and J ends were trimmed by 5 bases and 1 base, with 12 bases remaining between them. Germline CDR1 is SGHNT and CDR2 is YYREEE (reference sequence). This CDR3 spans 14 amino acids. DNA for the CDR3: TGTGCCAGCAGTGCCCAGGGGTTTAACTATGGCTACACCTTC. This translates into CASSAQGFNYGYTF.

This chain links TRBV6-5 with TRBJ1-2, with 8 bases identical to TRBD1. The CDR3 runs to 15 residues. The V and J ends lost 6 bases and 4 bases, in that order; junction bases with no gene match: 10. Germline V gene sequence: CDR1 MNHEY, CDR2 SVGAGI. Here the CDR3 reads CASRYYQDRGYGYTF. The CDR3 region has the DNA TGTGCCAGCAGATATTATCAAGACAGGGGCTATGGCTACACCTTC.

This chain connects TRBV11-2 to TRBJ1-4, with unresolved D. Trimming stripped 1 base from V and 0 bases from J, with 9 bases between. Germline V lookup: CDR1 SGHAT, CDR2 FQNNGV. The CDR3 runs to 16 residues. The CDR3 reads CASSLGRIATNEKLFF. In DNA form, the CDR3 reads TGTGCCAGCAGCTTAGGCAGAATTGCAACTAATGAAAAACTGTTTTTT.

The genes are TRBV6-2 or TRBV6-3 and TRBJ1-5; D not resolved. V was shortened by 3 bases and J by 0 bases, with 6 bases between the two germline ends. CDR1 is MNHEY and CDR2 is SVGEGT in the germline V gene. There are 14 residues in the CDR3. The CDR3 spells CASSYFYSNQPQHF. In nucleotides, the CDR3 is TGTGCCAGCAGTTATTTTTATAGCAATCAGCCCCAGCATTTT.

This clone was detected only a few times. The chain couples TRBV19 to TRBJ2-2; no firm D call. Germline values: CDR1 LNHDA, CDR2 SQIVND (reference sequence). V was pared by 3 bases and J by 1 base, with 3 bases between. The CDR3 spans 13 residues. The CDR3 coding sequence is TGTGCCAGTAGTATCGGGAACACCGGGGAGCTGTTTTTT. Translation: CASSIGNTGELFF.

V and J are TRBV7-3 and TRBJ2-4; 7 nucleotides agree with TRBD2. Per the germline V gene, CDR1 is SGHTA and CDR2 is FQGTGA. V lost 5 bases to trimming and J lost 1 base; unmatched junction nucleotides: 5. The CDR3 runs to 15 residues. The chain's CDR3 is CASSVLGGAKNIQYF. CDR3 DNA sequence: TGTGCCAGCAGCGTCCTCGGGGGGGCCAAAAACATTCAGTACTTC.

The CDR3 DNA follows: TGTGCCATCAGTGAACTTGGCGGAGGTGAGCCCCAGCATTTT. The encoded protein is CAISELGGGEPQHF. The V gene is TRBV10-3, the J gene TRBJ1-5; D is ambiguous. Trimming took off 3 bases at V and 8 bases at J, with 14 bases between the two ends. Germline V gene lookup returns CDR1 ENHRY and CDR2 SYGVKD. The CDR3 is 14 amino acids.

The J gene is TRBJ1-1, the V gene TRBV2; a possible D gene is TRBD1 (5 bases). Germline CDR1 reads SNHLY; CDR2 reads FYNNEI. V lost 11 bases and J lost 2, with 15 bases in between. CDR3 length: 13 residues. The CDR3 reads CAQVLRGNTEAFF. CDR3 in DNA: TGTGCCCAGGTGTTAAGGGGAAACACTGAAGCTTTCTTT.

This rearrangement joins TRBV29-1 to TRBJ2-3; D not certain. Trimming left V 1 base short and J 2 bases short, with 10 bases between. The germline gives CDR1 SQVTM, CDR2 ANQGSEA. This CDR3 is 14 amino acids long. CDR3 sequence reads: CSVEGRESTDTQYF. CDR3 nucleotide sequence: TGCAGCGTTGAAGGCCGTGAGTCCACAGATACGCAGTATTTT.

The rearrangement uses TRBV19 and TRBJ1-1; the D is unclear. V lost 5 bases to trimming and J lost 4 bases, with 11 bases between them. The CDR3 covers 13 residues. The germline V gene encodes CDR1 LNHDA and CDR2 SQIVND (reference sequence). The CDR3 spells CASSLRGPTEAFF. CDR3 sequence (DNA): TGTGCCAGTAGTCTCAGAGGGCCCACTGAAGCTTTCTTT.

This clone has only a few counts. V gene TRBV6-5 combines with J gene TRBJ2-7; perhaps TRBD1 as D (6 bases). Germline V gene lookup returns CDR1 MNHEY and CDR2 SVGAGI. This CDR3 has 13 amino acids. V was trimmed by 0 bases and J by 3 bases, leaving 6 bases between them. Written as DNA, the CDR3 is TGTGCCAGCAGTTACTCGGACAGCTACGAGCAGTACTTC. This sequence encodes CASSYSDSYEQYF.

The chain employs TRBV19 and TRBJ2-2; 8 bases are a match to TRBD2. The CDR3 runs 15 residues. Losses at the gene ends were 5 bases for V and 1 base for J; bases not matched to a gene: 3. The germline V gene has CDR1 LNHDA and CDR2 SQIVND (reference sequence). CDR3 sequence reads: CASSWLAGNTGELFF. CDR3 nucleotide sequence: TGTGCCAGTAGTTGGCTAGCGGGGAACACCGGGGAGCTGTTTTTT.

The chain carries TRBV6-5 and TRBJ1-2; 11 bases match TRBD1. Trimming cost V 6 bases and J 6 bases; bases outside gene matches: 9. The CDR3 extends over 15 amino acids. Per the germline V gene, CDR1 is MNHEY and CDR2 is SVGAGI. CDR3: CASSPGQGASNGYTF. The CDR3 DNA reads TGTGCCAGCAGCCCCGGACAGGGGGCAAGTAATGGCTACACCTTC.

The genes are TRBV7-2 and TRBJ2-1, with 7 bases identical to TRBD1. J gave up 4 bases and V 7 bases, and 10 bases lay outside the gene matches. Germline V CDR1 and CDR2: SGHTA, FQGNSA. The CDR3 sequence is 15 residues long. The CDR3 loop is CASNPPGQSYNEQFF. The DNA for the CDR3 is TGTGCCAGCAACCCACCGGGACAGTCTTACAATGAGCAGTTCTTC.

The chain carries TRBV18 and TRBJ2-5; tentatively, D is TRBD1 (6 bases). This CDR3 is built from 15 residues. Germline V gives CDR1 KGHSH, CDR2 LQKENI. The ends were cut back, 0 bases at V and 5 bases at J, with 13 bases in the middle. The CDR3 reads CASSPPGARGETQYF. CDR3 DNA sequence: TGTGCCAGCTCACCACCGGGGGCACGCGGGGAGACCCAGTACTTC.

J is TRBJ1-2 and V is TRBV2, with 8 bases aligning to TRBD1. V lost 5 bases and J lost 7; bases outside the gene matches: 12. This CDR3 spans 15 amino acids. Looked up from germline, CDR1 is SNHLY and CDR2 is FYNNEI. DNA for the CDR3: TGTGCCAGCAGTATACTTCAGGGGGCTAGAGGTGGCTACACCTTC. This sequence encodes CASSILQGARGGYTF.

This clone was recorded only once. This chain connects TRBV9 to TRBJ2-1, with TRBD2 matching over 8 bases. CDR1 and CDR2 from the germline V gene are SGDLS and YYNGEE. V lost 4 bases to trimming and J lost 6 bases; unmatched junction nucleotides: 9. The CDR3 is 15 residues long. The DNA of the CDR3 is TGTGCCAGCAGCCCTCGGACTAGCCCGGGCAATGAGCAGTTCTTC. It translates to CASSPRTSPGNEQFF.

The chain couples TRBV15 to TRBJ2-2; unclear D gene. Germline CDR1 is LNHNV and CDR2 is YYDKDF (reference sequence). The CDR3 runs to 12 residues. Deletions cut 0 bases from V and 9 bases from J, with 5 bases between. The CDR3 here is CATSRDIRELFF. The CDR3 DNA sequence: TGTGCCACCAGCAGAGATATCCGGGAGCTGTTTTTT.

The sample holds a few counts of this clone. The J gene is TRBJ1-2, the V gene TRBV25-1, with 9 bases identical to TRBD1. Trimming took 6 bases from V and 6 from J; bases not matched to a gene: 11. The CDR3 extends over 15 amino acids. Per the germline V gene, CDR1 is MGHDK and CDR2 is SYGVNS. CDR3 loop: CASRADRGYQDGYTF. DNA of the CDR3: TGTGCCAGCAGGGCTGACAGGGGGTACCAGGATGGCTACACCTTC.

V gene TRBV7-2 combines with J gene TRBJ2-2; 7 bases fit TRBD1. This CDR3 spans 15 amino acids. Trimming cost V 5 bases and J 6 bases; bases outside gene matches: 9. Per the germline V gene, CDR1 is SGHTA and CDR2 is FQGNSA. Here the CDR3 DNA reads TGTGCCAGCAGCCAATGGGACAGCAGGGCCGGGGAGCTGTTTTTT. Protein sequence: CASSQWDSRAGELFF.